The present T cell receptor beta chain was sequenced within a study of T cells in Graves' hyperthyroidism and ophthalmopathy. Study in general: Peripheral blood collection took place at initial diagnosis, before any treatment.

TCR beta CDR3 sequences were amplified from RNA transcripts. The HTBI primer set drove a first-round RT-PCR of the TCR CDR3. MiXCR, run by TCRdb on the multiplex PCR reads, gives a single entry per CDR3 protein. The sample holds about 700,000 distinct CDR3 sequences; 14% are singletons and the top ten take 9.5% to 13%. The CDR3 spans 16 residues. Looked up from germline, CDR1 is KGHDR and CDR2 is SFDVKD. V lost 9 bases and J lost 1; bases outside the gene matches: 12. The sample taken for sequencing was blood. The sequence came from a woman aged 18 to 35 with Graves' hyperthyroidism. This rearrangement joins TRBV24-1 to TRBJ2-3; 7 nucleotides align to TRBD1. CDR3 in amino acids: CATYSTGQRGTDTQYF. As DNA, the CDR3 is TGTGCCACCTATTCGACAGGGCAGAGGGGCACAGATACGCAGTATTTT.